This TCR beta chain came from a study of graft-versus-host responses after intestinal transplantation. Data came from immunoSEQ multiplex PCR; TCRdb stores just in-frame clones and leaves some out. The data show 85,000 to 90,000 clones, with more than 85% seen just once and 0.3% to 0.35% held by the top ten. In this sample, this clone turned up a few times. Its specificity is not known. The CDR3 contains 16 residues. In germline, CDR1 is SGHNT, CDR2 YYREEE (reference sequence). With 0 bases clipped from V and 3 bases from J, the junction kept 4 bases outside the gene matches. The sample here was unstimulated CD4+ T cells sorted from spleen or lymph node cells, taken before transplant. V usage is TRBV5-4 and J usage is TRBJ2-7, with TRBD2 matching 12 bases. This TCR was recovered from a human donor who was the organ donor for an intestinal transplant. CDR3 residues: CASSLAPTSGSYEQYF. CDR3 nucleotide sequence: TGTGCCAGCAGCTTGGCCCCGACTAGCGGGAGCTACGAGCAGTACTTC.